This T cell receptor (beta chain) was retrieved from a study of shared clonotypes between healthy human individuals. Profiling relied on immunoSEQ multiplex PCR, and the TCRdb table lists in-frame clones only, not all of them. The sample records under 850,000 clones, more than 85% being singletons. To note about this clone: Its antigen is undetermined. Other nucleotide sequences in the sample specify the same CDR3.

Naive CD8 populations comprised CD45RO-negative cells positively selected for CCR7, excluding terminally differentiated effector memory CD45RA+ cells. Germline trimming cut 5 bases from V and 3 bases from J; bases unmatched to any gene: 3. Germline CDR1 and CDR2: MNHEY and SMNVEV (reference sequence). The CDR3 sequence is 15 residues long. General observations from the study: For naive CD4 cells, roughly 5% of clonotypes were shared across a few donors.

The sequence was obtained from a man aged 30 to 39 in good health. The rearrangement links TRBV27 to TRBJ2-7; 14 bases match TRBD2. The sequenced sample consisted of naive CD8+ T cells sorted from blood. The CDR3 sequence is CASSRGTSGSYEQYF. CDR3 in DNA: TGTGCCAGCAGTAGAGGGACTAGCGGGAGCTACGAGCAGTACTTC.